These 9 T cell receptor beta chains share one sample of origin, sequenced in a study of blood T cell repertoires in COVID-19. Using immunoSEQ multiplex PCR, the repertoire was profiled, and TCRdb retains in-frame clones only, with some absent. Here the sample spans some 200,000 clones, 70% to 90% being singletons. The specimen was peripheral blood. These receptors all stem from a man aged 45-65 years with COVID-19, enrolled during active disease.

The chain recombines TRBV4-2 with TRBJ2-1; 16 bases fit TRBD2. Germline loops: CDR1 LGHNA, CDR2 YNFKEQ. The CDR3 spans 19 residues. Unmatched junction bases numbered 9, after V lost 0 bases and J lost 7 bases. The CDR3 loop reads CASSQEGPGTSGGENEQFF. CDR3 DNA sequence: TGTGCCAGCAGCCAAGAGGGTCCCGGGACTAGCGGGGGGGAAAATGAGCAGTTCTTC.

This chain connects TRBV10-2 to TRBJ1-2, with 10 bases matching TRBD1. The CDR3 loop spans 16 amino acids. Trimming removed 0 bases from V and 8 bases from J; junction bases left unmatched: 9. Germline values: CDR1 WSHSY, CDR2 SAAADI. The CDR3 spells CASSESLTGGAGGYTF. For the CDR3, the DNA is TGCGCCAGCAGTGAGTCGTTGACAGGGGGCGCGGGGGGCTACACCTTC.

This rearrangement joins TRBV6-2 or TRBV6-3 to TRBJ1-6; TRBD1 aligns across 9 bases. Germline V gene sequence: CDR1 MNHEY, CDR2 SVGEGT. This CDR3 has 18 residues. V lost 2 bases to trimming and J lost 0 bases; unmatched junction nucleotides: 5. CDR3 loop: CASSYVQGASSYNSPLHF. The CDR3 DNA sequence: TGTGCCAGCAGTTACGTACAGGGGGCGAGCTCCTATAATTCACCCCTCCACTTT.

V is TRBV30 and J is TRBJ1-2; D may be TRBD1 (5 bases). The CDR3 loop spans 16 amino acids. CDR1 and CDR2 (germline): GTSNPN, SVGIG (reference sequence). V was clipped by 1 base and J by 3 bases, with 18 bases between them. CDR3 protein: CAWSGTGVPNYYGYTF. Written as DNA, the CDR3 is TGTGCCTGGAGTGGTACAGGAGTTCCCAATTACTATGGCTACACCTTC.

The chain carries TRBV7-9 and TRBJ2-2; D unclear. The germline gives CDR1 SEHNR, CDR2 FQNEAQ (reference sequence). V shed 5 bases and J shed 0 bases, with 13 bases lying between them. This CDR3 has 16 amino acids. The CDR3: CASSPDMNANTGELFF. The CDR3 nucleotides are TGTGCCAGCAGCCCCGACATGAACGCGAACACCGGGGAGCTGTTTTTT. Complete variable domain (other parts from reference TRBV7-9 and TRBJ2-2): DTGVSQNPRHKITKRGQNVTFRCDPISEHNRLYWYRQTLGQGPEFLTYFQNEAQLEKSRLLSDRFSAERPKGSFSTLEIQRTEQGDSAMYLCASSPDMNANTGELFFGEGSRLTVL.

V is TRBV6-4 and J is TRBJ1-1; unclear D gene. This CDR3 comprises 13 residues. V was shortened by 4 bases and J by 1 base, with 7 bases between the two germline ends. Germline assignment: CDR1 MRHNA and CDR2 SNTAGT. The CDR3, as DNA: TGTGCCAGCAGTGGGGAGAGGAACACTGAAGCTTTCTTT. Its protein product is CASSGERNTEAFF.

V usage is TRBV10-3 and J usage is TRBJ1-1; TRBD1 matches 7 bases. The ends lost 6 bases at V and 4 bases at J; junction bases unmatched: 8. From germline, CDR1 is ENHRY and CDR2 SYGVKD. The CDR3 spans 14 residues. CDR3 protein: CAIRDAGGGTEAFF. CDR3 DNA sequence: TGTGCCATCAGAGACGCAGGGGGTGGCACTGAAGCTTTCTTT.

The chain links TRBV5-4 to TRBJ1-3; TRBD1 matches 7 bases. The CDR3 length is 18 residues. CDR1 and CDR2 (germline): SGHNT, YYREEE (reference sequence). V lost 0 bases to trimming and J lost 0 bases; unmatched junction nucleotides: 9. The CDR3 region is CASSLGGGGGLSGNTIYF. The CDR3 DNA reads TGTGCCAGCAGCTTGGGGGGAGGAGGGGGCCTCTCTGGAAACACCATATATTTT. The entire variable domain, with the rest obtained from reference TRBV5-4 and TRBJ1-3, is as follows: ETGVTQSPTHLIKTRGQQVTLRCSSQSGHNTVSWYQQALGQGPQFIFQYYREEENGRGNFPPRFSGLQFPNYSSELNVNALELDDSALYLCASSLGGGGGLSGNTIYFGEGSWLTVV.

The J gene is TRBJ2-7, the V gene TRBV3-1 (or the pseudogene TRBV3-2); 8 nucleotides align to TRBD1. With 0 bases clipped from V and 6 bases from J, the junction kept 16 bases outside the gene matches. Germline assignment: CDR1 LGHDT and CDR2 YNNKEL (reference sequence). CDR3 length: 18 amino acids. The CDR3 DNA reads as TGTGCCAGCAGCCAAGACTCCCTTGGGACAGGAGCCAGGGGCGAGCAGTACTTC. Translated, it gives CASSQDSLGTGARGEQYF.